This TCR beta chain was observed in a study of T cells in Graves' hyperthyroidism and ophthalmopathy. The blood sample was taken at first hyperthyroidism diagnosis, before any ophthalmopathy symptoms. Study-level results: Median prediction lead before ophthalmopathy onset was 5.5 to 7 months with the model.

Amplified TCR beta CDR3 regions came from RNA transcripts. HTBI primers were employed in a first-round RT-PCR of the TCR CDR3. A single record per CDR3 protein comes from TCRdb applying MiXCR to the multiplex PCR reads. The table has around 700,000 distinct CDR3 sequences, 18% seen once; the top ten hold around 17%. This CDR3 is built from 14 residues. Germline V gives CDR1 DFQATT, CDR2 SNEGSKA (reference sequence). V was clipped by 4 bases and J by 4 bases, with 16 bases between them. This clonotype was seen repeatedly, ten times or more. Its specificity is not known. The material sequenced was blood. The chain employs TRBV20-1 and TRBJ2-5, with D perhaps given as TRBD1 or TRBD2 (5 bases each). This clonotype originated in a woman in her 50s with Graves' hyperthyroidism that later progressed to Graves' ophthalmopathy. The CDR3 loop reads CSATNPGTAETQYF. DNA for the CDR3: TGCAGTGCTACTAACCCCGGGACCGCAGAGACCCAGTACTTC.